This is a list of T cell receptor beta chains from one sample in a study of blood T cells in healthy people across ages. In TCRdb, the 5' RACE reads were re-called with MiXCR into one record per CDR3 protein. The table has 1,500,000 or so distinct CDR3 sequences, less than 45% seen once. Sequences were obtained from blood. All receptors derive from a woman between 18 and 29 years old in good health. Each CDR3 is given with its conserved first and last residue. Fields, in order: V gene, CDR3 length, CDR3 protein.

>TRBV7-9|14
CASGNRERWAEAFF
>TRBV3-1|15
CASSRTDGSSGTQYF
>TRBV5-1|14
CASSLGRRVYGYTF
>TRBV12-3/TRBV12-4|12
CASSYRAGEQFF
>TRBV27|14
CASSLQGSWYEQYF
>TRBV10-3|13
CAISEGVPNEQFF
>TRBV7-2|15
CASSLAPTSANEQFF
>TRBV20-1|13
CSAINYKNTEAFF
>TRBV11-2|16
CASSSYSGGHYNEQFF
>TRBV19|14
CASSLVGNRQPQHF
>TRBV6-1|15
CASSEGLARYNEQFF
>TRBV3-1|15
CASSHRGGLAGELFF
>TRBV29-1|15
CSVTRYIGVGNGQFF
>TRBV7-9|15
CASSETSGSVDEQFF
>TRBV15|18
CATSLVGTLRRNTGELFF
>TRBV4-1|17
CASSQDLRQGLWNEQFF
>TRBV5-4|16
CASSLAETEAYNEQFF
>TRBV7-2|13
CASSSGLAETQYF
>TRBV15|19
CATSRDFSGWRGSTDTQYF
>TRBV20-1|13
CSGGLAGTYEQYF
>TRBV3-1|18
CASSQDSWTSGGADTQYF
>TRBV18|15
CASSLLDNQGTEAFF
>TRBV4-3|14
CASSQFTGPEKLFF
>TRBV29-1|8
CSVVGAFF
>TRBV28|13
CASSDSLGTEAFF
>TRBV27|11
CASSSGNVLTF
>TRBV12-5|19
CASGLVSRSQLLETDTQYF
>TRBV7-9|14
CLGAERELPDTQYF
>TRBV9|15
CASSPTGTPFDEQYF
>TRBV20-1|12
CSARDGAAGYTF
>TRBV12-3/TRBV12-4|14
CASSLRGNQYGYTF
>TRBV7-8|14
CASSFRETYNEQYF
>TRBV6-5|17
CASSLQVQAGLGYGYTF
>TRBV9|14
CASSVEGVNTEAFF
>TRBV20-1|14
CSASFRVGLYEQYF
>TRBV20-1|12
CSARDPLFGYTF
>TRBV4-3|17
CASSQDTREVVLDGYTF
>TRBV30|14
CAWSVGDSGREQYF
>TRBV2|15
CASSELAGVYGTQYF
>TRBV29-1|12
CSVDGQAPGYTF
>TRBV4-2|19
CASSQIAQGDIKVGEKLFF
>TRBV28|13
CASSIGTETGQYF
>TRBV4-3|16
CASSRVTGTLFNEQFF
>TRBV20-1|17
CSARPPSGLGPYNEQYF
>TRBV6-5|18
CASSWGLAGGDSYNEQFF
>TRBV28|14
CASRMDSPIQPQHF
>TRBV25-1|15
CASIESNWQQETQYF
>TRBV7-2|14
CASSPTQGRNGYTF
>TRBV13|16
CASSLGSPWGQETQYF
>TRBV4-3|18
CASSQSPSGTGGLKTQYF